Shown below are 12 T cell receptor beta chains from a single sample sequenced in a study of T cell clones after liver transplantation. The protocol was immunoSEQ multiplex PCR, while the TCRdb copy is restricted to in-frame clones and leaves out a portion. The table has roughly 50,000 clones, roughly 84% seen once; the top ten hold about 8.9%. Here the sequenced sample was CD4+ T cells from blood, taken before liver transplant. The receptors derive from a human donor who received a liver transplant.

This chain links TRBV9 with TRBJ2-1; 7 bases agree with TRBD2. The CDR3 spans 14 residues. Per germline, CDR1 SGDLS and CDR2 YYNGEE. V shed 7 bases, J shed 0 bases, and the junction held 4 bases outside the gene matches. The chain's CDR3 is CASGERDSYNEQFF. The DNA for the CDR3 is TGTGCCAGCGGGGAGCGGGACTCCTACAATGAGCAGTTCTTC.

The gene calls are TRBV7-9 and TRBJ1-4; D ambiguous. Germline V lookup: CDR1 SEHNR, CDR2 FQNEAQ (reference sequence). Trimming removed 4 bases from V and 7 bases from J, with 16 bases in between. The CDR3 runs to 15 residues. The DNA of the CDR3 is TGTGCCAGCAGCTACGGGTCTACTCGAGGTGAAAAACTGTTTTTT. Translating it yields CASSYGSTRGEKLFF.

The chain is built from TRBV29-1 and TRBJ2-7, with 9 bases lining up with TRBD1. The length of the CDR3 is 13 residues. The J segment lost 5 bases and the V segment lost 4 bases, leaving 6 bases of the junction unmatched. Looked up from germline, CDR1 is SQVTM and CDR2 is ANQGSEA. This chain's CDR3 is CSVGGQGSHEQYF. CDR3 nucleotides: TGCAGCGTTGGGGGACAGGGATCTCACGAGCAGTACTTC.

CDR3 loop: CASRGQGTETQYF. The CDR3 DNA sequence: TGTGCCAGTAGAGGTCAGGGGACGGAGACCCAGTACTTC. The genes are TRBV19 and TRBJ2-5, with D perhaps matching TRBD1 (6 bases). The CDR3 runs to 13 residues. The ends were cut back, 6 bases at V and 5 bases at J, with 13 bases in the middle. Germline CDR1 and CDR2: LNHDA and SQIVND (reference sequence).

The CDR3 sequence: CASSIWKWQPQHF. In nucleotides, the CDR3 is TGTGCCAGTAGTATTTGGAAGTGGCAGCCCCAGCATTTT. V is TRBV19 and J is TRBJ1-5; D gene unclear. V was clipped by 3 bases and J by 7 bases, with 10 bases between them. The CDR3 sequence is 13 residues long. Germline assignment: CDR1 LNHDA and CDR2 SQIVND (reference sequence).

DNA of the CDR3: TGTGCCAGCACCCACCACAATACGCAGTATTTT. It translates to CASTHHNTQYF. The J gene is TRBJ2-3, the V gene TRBV6-5; D is unresolved. CDR1 is MNHEY, CDR2 SVGAGI, per germline. The length of the CDR3 is 11 residues. The V and J ends lost 7 bases and 7 bases respectively, with 9 bases between them.

The V call is TRBV7-2, the J call TRBJ1-1; D possibly corresponds to TRBD1 (6 bases). CDR1 is SGHTA and CDR2 is FQGNSA in the germline V gene. V lost 2 bases and J lost 1, with 8 bases in between. The CDR3 covers 14 residues. CDR3 in DNA: TGTGCCAGCAGCTTAAAGGGGGAGAACACTGAAGCTTTCTTT. Its protein product is CASSLKGENTEAFF. Using reference TRBV7-2 and TRBJ1-1 for the parts outside the CDR3, the full variable domain is GAGVSQSPSNKVTEKGKDVELRCDPISGHTALYWYRQSLGQGLEFLIYFQGNSAPDKSGLPSDRFSAERTGGSVSTLTIQRTQQEDSAVYLCASSLKGENTEAFFGQGTRLTVV.

The V and J genes are TRBV10-3 and TRBJ1-2; D is perhaps TRBD1 (5 bases). CDR3 length: 15 residues. From germline, CDR1 is ENHRY and CDR2 SYGVKD. Between the trimmed V and J ends, which lost 5 bases and 4 bases, there was a span of 17 bases. This CDR3 is CAISRAGGSGYGYTF. The DNA of the CDR3 is TGTGCCATCAGTCGAGCGGGGGGGTCAGGCTATGGCTACACCTTC.

In its sample, this clone was seen a few times. The chain carries TRBV10-3 and TRBJ2-7, with a tentative D call TRBD2 (5 bases). Germline-derived CDR1 and CDR2 are ENHRY and SYGVKD. The CDR3 is made up of 14 amino acids. Trimming shortened V by 0 bases and J by 5 bases, and 11 bases separated the two germline ends. CDR3 residues: CAISESGDRNEQYF. In nucleotides, the CDR3 is TGTGCCATCAGTGAGTCCGGGGATCGTAACGAGCAGTACTTC.

This clone showed up many times. The rearrangement joins TRBV7-3 to TRBJ1-5, with D tentatively TRBD1 (6 bases). Deletions cut 4 bases from V and 2 bases from J, with 9 bases between. Germline V gene sequence: CDR1 SGHTA, CDR2 FQGTGA. The CDR3 covers 14 residues. This chain's CDR3 is CASSSTGGNQPQHF. The DNA of the CDR3 is TGTGCCAGCAGCTCGACAGGCGGCAATCAGCCCCAGCATTTT.

J is TRBJ2-5 and V is TRBV6-6; D gene uncertain. This CDR3 is built from 15 residues. Germline loops: CDR1 MNHNY, CDR2 SVGAGI (reference sequence). V lost 0 bases and J lost 0, with 8 bases in between. The CDR3 spells CASSYSTPYQETQYF. In DNA, the CDR3 is TGTGCCAGCAGTTACTCGACACCGTACCAAGAGACCCAGTACTTC.

The V and J genes are TRBV7-9 and TRBJ1-1, with 7 positions matching TRBD1. The V gene end was trimmed by 5 bases and the J gene end by 0 bases; junction bases not matched to a gene: 6. Germline lookup yields CDR1 SEHNR and CDR2 FQNEAQ (reference sequence). The CDR3 is 15 residues long. The CDR3 sequence is CASSATGQMNTEAFF. The CDR3 region has the DNA TGTGCCAGCAGCGCCACGGGACAGATGAACACTGAAGCTTTCTTT.